The sequence of this T cell receptor (beta chain) was determined in a study of T cells after yellow fever vaccination. CDR1 is DFQATT and CDR2 is SNEGSKA in the germline V gene (reference sequence). V lost 6 bases and J lost 3; bases outside the gene matches: 14. The CDR3 loop spans 18 amino acids. The authors made TCR cDNA by 5'RACE template switching, adding a universal primer site and UMIs. TCRdb re-analysed the 5' RACE reads in MiXCR, keeping a single row per CDR3 protein. Of about 230,000 distinct CDR3 sequences detected, approximately 6.8% appear once; the ten largest clones hold approximately 1%. Overall study results and limits: FACS-sorted repertoires might harbor abundant contaminating clonotypes from the bulk population.

This clonotype appeared a few times. Its matching antigen is unknown. The sample in question was CD4+ T cells sorted from PBMCs, obtained on the day of the yellow fever booster vaccination. The chain recombines TRBV20-1 with TRBJ2-7, with 16 bases lining up with TRBD2. The source is a man under 40 who received the YFV17D yellow fever vaccine. The CDR3 loop is CSARTGLAGGPFLYEQYF. The CDR3, as DNA: TGCAGTGCCAGGACGGGACTAGCGGGAGGGCCGTTTCTCTACGAGCAGTACTTC.